This T cell receptor beta chain was recovered during a study of shared clonotypes between healthy human individuals. Study-level results: Lower generation probabilities were found for non-shared clonotypes than for those shared by all four donors.

The germline V and J ends were trimmed by 5 bases and 0 bases, with 19 bases remaining between them. The CDR3 is 18 residues long. Germline-derived CDR1 and CDR2 are MNHEY and SMNVEV (reference sequence). The naive CD8 subset, CD45RO-negative cells positively selected for CCR7, excluded terminally differentiated effector memory CD45RA+ cells. Worth noting for this clone: Its antigen is currently unknown.

Assay: immunoSEQ multiplex PCR; the TCRdb copy retains only in-frame clones and omits some. The sample has just over 2,000,000 clones, about 95% seen once. The receptor was derived from a man between 18 and 35 years old in good health. V gene TRBV27 combines with J gene TRBJ2-2; no clear D. Input material: naive CD8+ T cells sorted from blood. The CDR3 bases are TGTGCCAGCAGTCCCTCTCGGGTGGGCGGACCGAACACCGGGGAGCTGTTTTTT. Protein sequence: CASSPSRVGGPNTGELFF.